This T cell receptor (beta chain) was recovered during a study of shared clonotypes between healthy human individuals. This table comes from immunoSEQ multiplex PCR, and its TCRdb copy is limited to in-frame clones, with some not included. The sample has roughly 2.4 million clones, almost 96% seen once. This sequence originates from a man aged 18 to 29 in good health. Sample: naive CD4+ T cells sorted from blood. Subset reported: CD45RA+ positively selected.

The CDR3 spells CASRFRARYEQYF. CDR3 nucleotide sequence: TGTGCCAGCAGATTTAGGGCGCGGTACGAGCAGTACTTC. The chain couples TRBV6-4 to TRBJ2-7; D remains unclear. V dropped 6 bases and J dropped 4 bases, with 13 bases sitting between them. Germline CDR1 reads MRHNA; CDR2 reads SNTAGT. The CDR3 has 13 residues.